This T cell receptor (beta chain) was recovered during a study of patients and donors after allogeneic stem cell transplantation. TCRdb analysed the RT-PCR reads with MiXCR anew, one entry per CDR3 protein. The sample records 150,000 to 200,000 distinct CDR3 sequences, around 28% being singletons. There are 14 residues in the CDR3. The germline V gene encodes CDR1 SGHTS and CDR2 YDEGEE. Trimming removed 2 bases from V and 7 bases from J, with 16 bases in between. The origin of this receptor is a human donor who was either an allogeneic HSCT recipient or a stem cell or donor lymphocyte infusion donor (not recorded which). It is not recorded whose cells these are; they may come from a transplant donor. The sequenced sample consisted of blood, either unsorted or a sorted T cell fraction (not recorded which). The chain couples TRBV5-8 to TRBJ2-7; D might be TRBD1 (5 bases). The CDR3 sequence: CASSFQTVLGEQYF. CDR3 DNA sequence: TGTGCCAGCAGCTTTCAGACAGTGCTGGGAGAGCAGTACTTC. The whole variable domain, remainder taken from reference TRBV5-8 and TRBJ2-7, is EAGVTQSPTHLIKTRGQQATLRCSPISGHTSVYWYQQALGLGLQFLLWYDEGEERNRGNFPPRFSGRQFPNYSSELNVNALELEDSALYLCASSFQTVLGEQYFGPGTRLTVT.